One and the same sample provided the 30 T cell receptor beta chains below, sequenced in a study of cytomegalovirus exposure and HLA in healthy donors. Libraries were prepared by immunoSEQ multiplex PCR; TCRdb keeps only in-frame clonotypes and omits some of them. The sample consists of over 250,000 clones, about 85% of them appearing once. Sequencing input: PBMCs. These receptor sequences come from a woman aged 25-40 years in good health and CMV-seropositive.

The gene calls are TRBV6-1 and TRBJ2-2; D may be TRBD1 (5 bases). The CDR3 extends over 13 amino acids. Germline V gives CDR1 MNHNS, CDR2 SASEGT. The V gene lost 3 bases and the J gene lost 6 bases, with 8 bases spanning the gap. The CDR3: CASSEGLAGELFF. The CDR3 DNA is TGTGCCAGCAGTGAGGGGCTTGCCGGGGAGCTGTTTTTT.

The chain has TRBV7-2 and TRBJ1-4, with TRBD1 as a possible D gene (6 bases). The CDR3 contains 15 residues. Between the trimmed V and J ends, which lost 5 bases and 2 bases, there was a span of 12 bases. The germline V gene has CDR1 SGHTA and CDR2 FQGNSA. The CDR3 nucleotides read TGTGCCAGCAGCCCCACAGGGTCCACTAATGAAAAACTGTTTTTT. Translating it yields CASSPTGSTNEKLFF.

CDR3: CAIRGATDTQYF. For the CDR3, the DNA is TGTGCCATCAGAGGGGCCACAGATACGCAGTATTTT. The chain employs TRBV10-3 and TRBJ2-3, with D possibly being TRBD1 (5 bases). Trimming removed 6 bases from V and 2 bases from J, with 6 bases in between. This CDR3 has 12 residues. CDR1 and CDR2 from the germline V gene are ENHRY and SYGVKD.

The table lists this clone with a count of one. The rearrangement links TRBV27 to TRBJ1-5; D is unclear. The V gene's germline CDR1 is MNHEY and CDR2 SMNVEV (reference sequence). This CDR3 has 13 amino acids. Trimming pared 4 bases from V and 5 bases from J, leaving 9 bases between. The CDR3 region has the DNA TGTGCCAGCAGTTCTTCTTTTTATCAGCCCCAGCATTTT. Its protein is CASSSSFYQPQHF.

The gene calls are TRBV27 and TRBJ2-3; 7 nucleotides align to TRBD1. J lost 4 bases, V lost 1 base, and 2 bases had no gene match. The CDR3 loop spans 14 amino acids. Germline V gene data show CDR1 as MNHEY and CDR2 as SMNVEV (reference sequence). The CDR3 is CASSLYQGADTQYF. In nucleotides, the CDR3 is TGTGCCAGCAGTTTATACCAGGGGGCAGATACGCAGTATTTT.

This rearrangement joins TRBV9 to TRBJ1-1, with D perhaps matching TRBD1 (5 bases). Germline V CDR1 and CDR2: SGDLS, YYNGEE. V gave up 3 bases and J gave up 8 bases, with 17 bases separating them. The length of the CDR3 is 14 residues. DNA of the CDR3: TGTGCCAGCAGCGGCACCGGGACGGGGAGGGAAGCTTTCTTT. It codes for CASSGTGTGREAFF.

The rearrangement joins TRBV27 to TRBJ2-1; TRBD2 aligns across 13 bases. The J segment lost 8 bases and the V segment lost 5 bases, leaving 3 bases of the junction unmatched. In germline, CDR1 is MNHEY, CDR2 SMNVEV (reference sequence). The CDR3 covers 14 residues. CDR3: CASSQLAGGHEQFF. Written as DNA, the CDR3 is TGTGCCAGCAGTCAACTAGCGGGAGGGCATGAGCAGTTCTTC.

The chain uses TRBV6-1 and TRBJ2-2, with TRBD1 as a possible D gene (6 bases). Deletions cut 4 bases from V and 7 bases from J, with 13 bases between. The CDR3 sequence is 14 residues long. Germline values: CDR1 MNHNS, CDR2 SASEGT. CDR3 in DNA: TGTGCCAGCAGTGTAACAGGGTATGGCGGGGAGCTGTTTTTT. Translation: CASSVTGYGGELFF.

The V call is TRBV15, the J call TRBJ2-3; no clear D gene. CDR1 and CDR2 from the germline V gene are LNHNV and YYDKDF (reference sequence). The V gene lost 1 base and the J gene lost 6 bases, with 5 bases spanning the gap. The CDR3 consists of 12 residues. The CDR3 region is CATSRGDDTQYF. The CDR3 region has the DNA TGTGCCACCAGCAGAGGCGACGATACGCAGTATTTT.

The rearrangement uses TRBV19 and TRBJ1-5; TRBD1 might be the D (6 bases). The germline V gene has CDR1 LNHDA and CDR2 SQIVND (reference sequence). Between the trimmed V and J ends, which lost 5 bases and 5 bases, there was a span of 10 bases. This CDR3 region has 13 residues. CDR3 amino acids: CASSVQGHQPQHF. In nucleotides, the CDR3 is TGTGCCAGTAGTGTGCAGGGGCATCAGCCCCAGCATTTT.

The chain employs TRBV7-2 and TRBJ2-7; D possibly corresponds to TRBD2 (7 bases). The CDR3 totals 15 residues. V lost 5 bases, J lost 3 bases, and 17 bases lay in between. Germline assignment: CDR1 SGHTA and CDR2 FQGNSA. CDR3 bases: TGTGCCAGCAGCGCAGCCGGGGGGACAAACTACGAGCAGTACTTC. This codes for CASSAAGGTNYEQYF.

J is TRBJ1-2 and V is TRBV5-4; D is undetermined. Germline V lookup: CDR1 SGHNT, CDR2 YYREEE (reference sequence). Trimming shortened V by 5 bases and J by 6 bases, and 14 bases separated the two germline ends. This CDR3 has 13 amino acids. The CDR3 reads CASRLGDVNGYTF. The CDR3 DNA sequence: TGTGCCAGCAGACTGGGAGACGTTAATGGCTACACCTTC.

This chain uses TRBV27 with TRBJ1-3; D is possibly TRBD1 (6 bases). Germline values: CDR1 MNHEY, CDR2 SMNVEV (reference sequence). This CDR3 has 13 amino acids. V shed 0 bases and J shed 16 bases, with 16 bases lying between them. CDR3 in amino acids: CASSLSGFGDIYF. The CDR3 DNA reads as TGTGCCAGCAGTTTATCCGGTTTTGGGGACATCTATTTT.

The chain is built from TRBV5-1 and TRBJ1-5; D remains unclear. V lost 0 bases and J 4 bases, leaving 11 bases between the germline ends. This CDR3 is 15 amino acids long. Germline V gives CDR1 SGHRS, CDR2 YFSETQ. The CDR3 DNA reads as TGCGCCAGCAGCTTGGAAAACATGGGGAATCAGCCCCAGCATTTT. Protein sequence: CASSLENMGNQPQHF. The whole variable domain, remainder taken from reference TRBV5-1 and TRBJ1-5, is KAGVTQTPRYLIKTRGQQVTLSCSPISGHRSVSWYQQTPGQGLQFLFEYFSETQRNKGNFPGRFSGRQFSNSRSEMNVSTLELGDSALYLCASSLENMGNQPQHFGDGTRLSIL.

The chain employs TRBV5-3 and TRBJ2-5; 8 bases fit TRBD1. TRBV5-3 is reported as an ORF; its role is uncertain. This CDR3 contains 14 residues. With V trimmed by 2 bases and J by 1 base, 1 base remained unmatched. The CDR3: CARSLGQGQETQYF. DNA of the CDR3: TGTGCCAGAAGCTTAGGACAGGGCCAAGAGACCCAGTACTTC.

J is TRBJ2-6 and V is TRBV19, with no clear D. This CDR3 is 16 amino acids long. CDR1 is LNHDA and CDR2 is SQIVND in the germline V gene (reference sequence). V lost 8 bases and J 1 base, leaving 15 bases between the germline ends. The CDR3 sequence: CASEASQLSGANVLTF. DNA of the CDR3: TGTGCCAGTGAAGCGAGTCAGCTATCTGGGGCCAACGTCCTGACTTTC.

This CDR3 is CASSLGGSDRGLETQYF. The DNA for the CDR3 is TGTGCCAGCAGCTTAGGAGGTTCGGACAGGGGGCTTGAGACCCAGTACTTC. The V gene is TRBV13, the J gene TRBJ2-5, with 11 bases that match TRBD1. The J segment lost 5 bases and the V segment lost 0 bases, leaving 8 bases of the junction unmatched. Per germline, CDR1 PRHDT and CDR2 FYEKMQ (reference sequence). CDR3 length equals 17 residues. The full variable domain, with the rest looked up from reference TRBV13 and TRBJ2-5, is AAGVIQSPRHLIKEKRETATLKCYPIPRHDTVYWYQQGPGQDPQFLISFYEKMQSDKGSIPDRFSAQQFSDYHSELNMSSLELGDSALYFCASSLGGSDRGLETQYFGPGTRLLVL.

The chain combines TRBV7-3 with TRBJ2-5; D may be TRBD1 or TRBD2 (5 bases each). The CDR3 consists of 15 residues. The germline V gene has CDR1 SGHTA and CDR2 FQGTGA. Trimming shortened V by 4 bases and J by 4 bases, and 16 bases separated the two germline ends. CDR3 nucleotides: TGTGCCAGCAGCTCGGGAACAGGAGGAGGAGAGACCCAGTACTTC. Its translation: CASSSGTGGGETQYF.

The table lists this clone with a count of one. The rearrangement joins TRBV18 to TRBJ1-2; 7 bases agree with TRBD1. Germline CDR1 is KGHSH and CDR2 is LQKENI. The CDR3 length is 15 residues. The trim removed 3 bases at V and 4 bases at J, leaving 8 bases unmatched. CDR3 sequence (DNA): TGTGCCAGCTCACCTGACAGGGCCGGGAGCTATGGCTACACCTTC. Translated: CASSPDRAGSYGYTF.

The chain is built from TRBV5-6 and TRBJ1-5; 8 nucleotides match TRBD1. CDR3 length equals 16 residues. The germline V gene encodes CDR1 SGHDT and CDR2 YYEEEE. V was pared by 0 bases and J by 4 bases, with 6 bases of the junction left unmatched. This CDR3 reads CASSLGGTGLNQPQHF. As DNA, the CDR3 is TGTGCCAGCAGCTTGGGAGGGACAGGTTTGAATCAGCCCCAGCATTTT.

The rearrangement joins TRBV4-3 to TRBJ1-2; D is ambiguous. This CDR3 has 13 residues. The germline gives CDR1 LGHNA, CDR2 YSLEER. The germline V and J ends were trimmed by 0 bases and 4 bases, with 6 bases remaining between them. CDR3 DNA: TGCGCCAGCAGCCAAGATCTCCCCTATGGCTACACCTTC. It specifies CASSQDLPYGYTF.

This chain connects TRBV5-4 to TRBJ1-2; 8 bases are a match to TRBD1. Per the germline V gene, CDR1 is SGHNT and CDR2 is YYREEE (reference sequence). V trimming: 3 bases; J trimming: 5 bases; junction bases outside the gene matches: 6. This CDR3 has 14 residues. The CDR3: CASSSPGTGYGYTF. CDR3 bases: TGTGCCAGCAGCTCGCCCGGGACAGGATATGGCTACACCTTC.

CDR3 region: CASSYTGQDFGYTF. The CDR3 DNA follows: TGTGCCAGCAGTTACACAGGACAGGACTTTGGCTACACCTTC. V usage is TRBV6-5 and J usage is TRBJ1-2, with 7 nucleotides matching TRBD1. Per the germline V gene, CDR1 is MNHEY and CDR2 is SVGAGI. This CDR3 spans 14 amino acids. The J segment lost 7 bases and the V segment lost 2 bases, leaving 7 bases of the junction unmatched.

The V and J genes are TRBV5-1 and TRBJ2-1; D uncertain. V was clipped by 0 bases and J by 0 bases, with 7 bases between them. The CDR3 runs to 15 residues. Germline loops: CDR1 SGHRS, CDR2 YFSETQ. DNA for the CDR3: TGCGCCAGCAGCTTGGTTGCGAGCTCCTACAATGAGCAGTTCTTC. Protein: CASSLVASSYNEQFF.

This rearrangement joins TRBV25-1 to TRBJ2-7; tentative D call: TRBD1 (5 bases). The germline V gene has CDR1 MGHDK and CDR2 SYGVNS. The CDR3 is 12 amino acids. The V end lost 5 bases, the J end lost 5 bases, and 10 bases lay between the germline ends. CDR3 nucleotide sequence: TGTGCCAGCAGTTACACAGGTGACGAGCAGTACTTC. It is translated as CASSYTGDEQYF.

The V gene is TRBV4-2, the J gene TRBJ1-4; the match to TRBD1 covers 10 bases. This CDR3 contains 13 residues. The germline CDR1 and CDR2 sequences are LGHNA and YNFKEQ. Trimming removed 4 bases from V and 14 bases from J; junction bases left unmatched: 7. CDR3 protein: CASSPDRGLSLFF. CDR3 coding DNA: TGTGCCAGCAGCCCAGACAGGGGGCTAAGCCTGTTTTTT.

This clone showed up just once. The J gene is TRBJ1-4, the V gene TRBV7-9; the D is unclear. V was cut by 5 bases and J by 5 bases, with 12 bases left in between. The CDR3 covers 14 residues. Germline V gene sequence: CDR1 SEHNR, CDR2 FQNEAQ (reference sequence). The CDR3 region is CASSPSGSNEKLFF. DNA of the CDR3: TGTGCCAGCAGCCCCTCGGGATCAAATGAAAAACTGTTTTTT.

The chain combines TRBV5-1 with TRBJ2-1; possibly TRBD2 for D (7 bases). CDR1 and CDR2 from the germline V gene are SGHRS and YFSETQ. Trimming removed 4 bases at V and 8 bases at J, with 10 bases between. This CDR3 has 12 amino acids. The CDR3 loop reads CASSPGGDEQFF. The CDR3 DNA sequence: TGCGCCAGCAGCCCGGGGGGCGATGAGCAGTTCTTC.

The J gene is TRBJ2-2, the V gene TRBV9; 7 nucleotides agree with TRBD2. With V trimmed by 3 bases and J by 1 base, 15 bases remained unmatched. Germline CDR1 SGDLS, CDR2 YYNGEE. This CDR3 has 19 residues. CDR3 sequence (DNA): TGTGCCAGCAGCGCCCTCCGGGGTCTCATAGCGGGGAACACCGGGGAGCTGTTTTTT. Its protein is CASSALRGLIAGNTGELFF.

The J gene is TRBJ2-1, the V gene TRBV30; D may be TRBD2 (6 bases). CDR3 length: 12 amino acids. The V and J ends lost 0 bases and 7 bases respectively, with 7 bases between them. Germline V lookup: CDR1 GTSNPN, CDR2 SVGIG (reference sequence). The CDR3 DNA reads as TGTGCCTGGAGTGTGGAGGGTAATGAGCAGTTCTTC. Amino acids: CAWSVEGNEQFF.